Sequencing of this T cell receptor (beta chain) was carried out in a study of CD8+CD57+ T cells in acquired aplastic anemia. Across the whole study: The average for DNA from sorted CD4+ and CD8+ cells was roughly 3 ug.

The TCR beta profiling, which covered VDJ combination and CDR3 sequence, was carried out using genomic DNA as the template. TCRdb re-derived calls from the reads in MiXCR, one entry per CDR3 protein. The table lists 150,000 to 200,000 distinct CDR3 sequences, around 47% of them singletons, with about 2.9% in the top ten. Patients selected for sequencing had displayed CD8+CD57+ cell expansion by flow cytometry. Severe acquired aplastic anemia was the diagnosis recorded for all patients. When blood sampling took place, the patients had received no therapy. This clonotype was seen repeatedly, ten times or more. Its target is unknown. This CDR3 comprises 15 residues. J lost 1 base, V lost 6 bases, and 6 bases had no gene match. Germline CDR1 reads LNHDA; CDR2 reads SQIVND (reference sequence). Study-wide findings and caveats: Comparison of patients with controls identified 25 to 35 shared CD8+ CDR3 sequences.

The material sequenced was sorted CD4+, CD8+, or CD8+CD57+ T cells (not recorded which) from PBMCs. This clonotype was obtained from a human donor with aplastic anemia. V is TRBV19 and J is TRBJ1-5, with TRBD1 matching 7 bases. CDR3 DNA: TGTGCCAGTAGACCTACAGGGGTAAGCAATCAGCCCCAGCATTTT. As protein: CASRPTGVSNQPQHF.